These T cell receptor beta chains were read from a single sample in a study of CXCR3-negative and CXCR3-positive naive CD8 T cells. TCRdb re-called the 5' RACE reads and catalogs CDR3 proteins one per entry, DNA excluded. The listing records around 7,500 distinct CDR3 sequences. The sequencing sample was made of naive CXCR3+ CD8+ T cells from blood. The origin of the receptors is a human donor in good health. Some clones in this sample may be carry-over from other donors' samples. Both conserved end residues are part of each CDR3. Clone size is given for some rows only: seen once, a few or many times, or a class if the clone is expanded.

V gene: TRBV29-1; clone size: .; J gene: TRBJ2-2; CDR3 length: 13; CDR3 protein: CSGGAENTVELFF
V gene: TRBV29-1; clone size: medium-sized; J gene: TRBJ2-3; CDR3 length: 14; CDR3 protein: CSVVLVDGTDTQYF
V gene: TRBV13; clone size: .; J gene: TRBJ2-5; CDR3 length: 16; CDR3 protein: CASSLRTGDLQETQYF
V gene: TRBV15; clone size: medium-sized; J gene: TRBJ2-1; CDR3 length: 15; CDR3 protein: CATSRQRTGGTEQFF
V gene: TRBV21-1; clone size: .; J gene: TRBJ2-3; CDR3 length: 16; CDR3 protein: CASSKASGRASDTQYF
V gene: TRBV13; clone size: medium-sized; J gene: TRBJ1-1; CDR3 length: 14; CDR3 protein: CASSLQGLLAEAFF
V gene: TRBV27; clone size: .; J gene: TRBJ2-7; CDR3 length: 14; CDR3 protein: CASSFSGTTYEQYF
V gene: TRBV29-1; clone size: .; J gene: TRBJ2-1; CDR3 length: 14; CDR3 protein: CSAILADSYNEQFF
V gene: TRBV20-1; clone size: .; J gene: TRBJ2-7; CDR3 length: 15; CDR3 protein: CSAPAGLAGSYEQYF
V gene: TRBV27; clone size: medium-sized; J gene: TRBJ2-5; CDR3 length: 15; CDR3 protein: CASSLRDRGGETQYF
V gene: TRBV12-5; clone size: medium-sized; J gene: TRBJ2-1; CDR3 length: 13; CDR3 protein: CASGWGRNNEQFF
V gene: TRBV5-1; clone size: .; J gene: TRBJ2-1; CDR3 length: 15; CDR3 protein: CASSPLGLAEREQFF
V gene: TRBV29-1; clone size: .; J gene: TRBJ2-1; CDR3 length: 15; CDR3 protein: CSVVPSGFSYNEQFF
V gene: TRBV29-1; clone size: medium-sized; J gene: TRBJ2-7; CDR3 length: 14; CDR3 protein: CSVGGTSGRREQYF
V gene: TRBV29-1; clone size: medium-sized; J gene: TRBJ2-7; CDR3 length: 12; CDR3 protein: CSVVDNGYEQYF
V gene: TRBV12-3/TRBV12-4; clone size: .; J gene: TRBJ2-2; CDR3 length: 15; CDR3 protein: CATSVITGSTGELFF
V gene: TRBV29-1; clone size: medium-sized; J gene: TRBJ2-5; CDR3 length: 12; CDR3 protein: CSVESGRETQYF
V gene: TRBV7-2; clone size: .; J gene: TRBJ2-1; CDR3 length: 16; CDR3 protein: CASSLYWAEGGNEQFF
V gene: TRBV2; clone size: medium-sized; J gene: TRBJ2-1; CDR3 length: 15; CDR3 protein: CASSETGETYNEQFF
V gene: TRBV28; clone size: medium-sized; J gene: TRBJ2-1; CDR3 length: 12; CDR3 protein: CASTSRVNEQFF
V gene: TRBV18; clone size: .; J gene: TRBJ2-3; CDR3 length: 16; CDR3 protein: CASSPQTSGSPDTQYF
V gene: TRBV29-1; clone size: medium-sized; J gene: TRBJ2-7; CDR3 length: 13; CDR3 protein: CSVEDLLAYEQYF
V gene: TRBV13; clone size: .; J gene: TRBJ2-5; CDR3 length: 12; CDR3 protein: CASRGGQETQYF
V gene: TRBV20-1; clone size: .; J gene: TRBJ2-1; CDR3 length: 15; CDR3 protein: CSASHSGIIVNEQFF
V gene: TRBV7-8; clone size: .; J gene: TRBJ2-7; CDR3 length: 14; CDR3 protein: CASSLWQGAIEQYF
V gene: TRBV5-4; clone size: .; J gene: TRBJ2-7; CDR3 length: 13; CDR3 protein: CASSLHGADEQYF
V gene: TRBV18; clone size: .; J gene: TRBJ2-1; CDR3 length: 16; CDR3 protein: CASSPTGGRSYNEQFF
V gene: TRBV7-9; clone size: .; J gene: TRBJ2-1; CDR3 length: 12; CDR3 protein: CASRDQYNEQFF
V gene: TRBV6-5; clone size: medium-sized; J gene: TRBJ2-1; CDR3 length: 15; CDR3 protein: CASSLSNPSYNEQFF
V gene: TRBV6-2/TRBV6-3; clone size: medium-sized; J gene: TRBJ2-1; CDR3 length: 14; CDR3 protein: CASSYSFAGDEQFF
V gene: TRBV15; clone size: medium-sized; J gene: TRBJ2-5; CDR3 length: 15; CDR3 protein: CATSRTALPRETQYF
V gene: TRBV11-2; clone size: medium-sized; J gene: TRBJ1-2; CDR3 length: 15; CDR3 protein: CASSFSADRGAGYTF
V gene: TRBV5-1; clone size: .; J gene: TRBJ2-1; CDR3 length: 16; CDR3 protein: CASSWSAIGRVVEQFF
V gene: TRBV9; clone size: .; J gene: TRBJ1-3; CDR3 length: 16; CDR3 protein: CASSVNTGEMRNTIYF
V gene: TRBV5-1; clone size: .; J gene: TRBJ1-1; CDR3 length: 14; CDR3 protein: CASSFSQGNTEAFF
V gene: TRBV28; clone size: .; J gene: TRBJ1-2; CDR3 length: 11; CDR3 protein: CASSDRRGYTF
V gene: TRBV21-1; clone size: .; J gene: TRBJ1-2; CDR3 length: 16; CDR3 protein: CASSSPWTALGYGYTF
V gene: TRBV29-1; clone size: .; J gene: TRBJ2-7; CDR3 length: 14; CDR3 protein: CSVEERGGIYEQYF
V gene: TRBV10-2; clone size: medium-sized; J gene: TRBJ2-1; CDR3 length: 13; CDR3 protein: CASSWNQVNEQFF
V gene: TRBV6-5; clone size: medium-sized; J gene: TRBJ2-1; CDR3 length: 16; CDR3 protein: CASTRLGGETDNEQFF
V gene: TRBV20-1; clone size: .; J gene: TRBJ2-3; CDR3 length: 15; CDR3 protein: CSARDPQWRTDTQYF
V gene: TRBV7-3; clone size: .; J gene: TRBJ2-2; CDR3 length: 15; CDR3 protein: CASSLTSENTGELFF
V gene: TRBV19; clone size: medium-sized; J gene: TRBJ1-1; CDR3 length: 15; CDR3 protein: CASSPGQFMNTEAFF
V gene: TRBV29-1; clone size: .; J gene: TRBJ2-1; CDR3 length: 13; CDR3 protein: CSVDFPRVNEQFF
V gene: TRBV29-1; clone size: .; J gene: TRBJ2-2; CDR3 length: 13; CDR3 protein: CSVESRLTGELFF
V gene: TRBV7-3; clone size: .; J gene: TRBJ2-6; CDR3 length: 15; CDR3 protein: CASTPDRAGANVLTF
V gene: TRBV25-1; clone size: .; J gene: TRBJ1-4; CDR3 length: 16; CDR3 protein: CASSVTPGQGHEKLFF
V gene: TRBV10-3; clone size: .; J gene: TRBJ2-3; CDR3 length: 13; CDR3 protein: CAISESWSDTQYF
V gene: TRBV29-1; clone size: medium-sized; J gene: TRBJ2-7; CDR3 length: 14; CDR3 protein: CSVEDAQGKMEQYF
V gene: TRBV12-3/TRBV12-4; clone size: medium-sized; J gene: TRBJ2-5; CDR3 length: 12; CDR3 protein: CASHGDQETQYF
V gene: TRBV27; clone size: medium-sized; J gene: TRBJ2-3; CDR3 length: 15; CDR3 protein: CASRPQAGETDTQYF
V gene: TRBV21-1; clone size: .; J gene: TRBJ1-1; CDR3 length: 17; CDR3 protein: CASSKGIGHRVNTEAFF
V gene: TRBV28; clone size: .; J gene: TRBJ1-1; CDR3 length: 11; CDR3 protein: CASSLGNQAFF
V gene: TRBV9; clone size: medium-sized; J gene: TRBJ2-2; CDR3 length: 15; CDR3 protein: CASSAWEVRAGELFF
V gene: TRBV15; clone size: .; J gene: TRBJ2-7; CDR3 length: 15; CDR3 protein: CATSTWTDENYEQYF
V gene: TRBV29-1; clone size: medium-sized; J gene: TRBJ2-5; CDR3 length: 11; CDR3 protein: CSVDGLETQYF
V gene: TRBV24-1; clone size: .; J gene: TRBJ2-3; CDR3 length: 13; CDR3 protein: CATSDPETDTQYF